Each of the 28 T cell receptor beta chains below was sequenced from the same sample in a study of response to subunit inactivated influenza vaccine. In TCRdb, the RT-PCR reads were re-called with MiXCR into one record per CDR3 protein. The table has about 190,000 distinct CDR3 sequences, around 14% seen once; the top ten hold under 30%. The material was CD8+ T cells sorted from PBMCs, obtained about 5 days after vaccination. All receptors derive from a man aged 50 or older who received an inactivated influenza vaccine.

The chain's CDR3 is CASSFTGLAGDNEQFF. The CDR3 nucleotides are TGCGCCAGCAGCTTTACGGGACTAGCGGGAGATAATGAGCAGTTCTTC. The chain uses TRBV5-1 and TRBJ2-1, with 14 positions matching TRBD2. CDR3 length: 16 amino acids. Germline trimming cut 2 bases from V and 7 bases from J; bases unmatched to any gene: 5. Germline values: CDR1 SGHRS, CDR2 YFSETQ.

The table lists this clonotype with many counts. The chain employs TRBV30 and TRBJ2-3, with D perhaps given as TRBD1 or TRBD2 (5 bases each). V was trimmed by 5 bases and J by 0 bases, leaving 18 bases between them. In germline, CDR1 is GTSNPN, CDR2 SVGIG (reference sequence). This CDR3 has 16 residues. CDR3 residues: CAWDPWDDASTDTQYF. Written as DNA, the CDR3 is TGTGCCTGGGACCCCTGGGACGACGCCAGCACAGATACGCAGTATTTT.

This clonotype was found a few times. The gene calls are TRBV19 and TRBJ1-1, with a possible D match to TRBD1 (5 bases). Germline CDR1 LNHDA, CDR2 SQIVND (reference sequence). Between the trimmed V and J ends, which lost 5 bases and 1 base, there was a span of 11 bases. The CDR3 spans 14 residues. For the CDR3, the DNA is TGTGCCAGTAGTGGTTGGCAGGGGAACACTGAAGCTTTCTTT. Protein product: CASSGWQGNTEAFF.

This clonotype was found many times. The rearrangement joins TRBV9 to TRBJ2-7; a possible D gene is TRBD2 (6 bases). Germline V lookup: CDR1 SGDLS, CDR2 YYNGEE. The V gene lost 3 bases and the J gene lost 1 base, with 11 bases spanning the gap. CDR3 length equals 14 residues. The CDR3 DNA sequence: TGTGCCAGCAGCGCGGGGGACCCTTCCTACGAGCAGTACTTC. Translating gives CASSAGDPSYEQYF.

This clonotype was seen only a few times. The rearrangement uses TRBV28 and TRBJ1-5; possible D gene TRBD1, 6 bases. This CDR3 is built from 12 residues. Germline assignment: CDR1 MDHEN and CDR2 SYDVKM. V dropped 6 bases and J dropped 7 bases, with 10 bases sitting between them. The CDR3 DNA follows: TGTGCCAGCAGCAGGGGTTTCCAGCCCCAGCATTTT. Residues: CASSRGFQPQHF.

This clonotype appeared a few times. This chain uses TRBV5-1 with TRBJ2-5, with TRBD1 matching over 7 bases. Germline V gene lookup returns CDR1 SGHRS and CDR2 YFSETQ. The CDR3 extends over 17 amino acids. V dropped 1 base and J dropped 0; count of bases not matched to a gene: 9. This CDR3 is CASSLSPHRGHQETQYF. CDR3 nucleotides: TGCGCCAGCAGCTTGAGCCCTCACAGGGGTCACCAAGAGACCCAGTACTTC. Together with reference TRBV5-1 and TRBJ2-5, the CDR3 gives the full variable domain: KAGVTQTPRYLIKTRGQQVTLSCSPISGHRSVSWYQQTPGQGLQFLFEYFSETQRNKGNFPGRFSGRQFSNSRSEMNVSTLELGDSALYLCASSLSPHRGHQETQYFGPGTRLLVL.

This clonotype was counted a few times. This chain joins TRBV28 and TRBJ2-7; 9 bases match TRBD2. This CDR3 comprises 16 residues. From germline, CDR1 is MDHEN and CDR2 SYDVKM. With V trimmed by 2 bases and J by 7 bases, 12 bases remained unmatched. CDR3 in DNA: TGTGCCAGCAGTTTACCCTTAGCGGGAGACCCTATTGAGCAGTACTTC. Its protein is CASSLPLAGDPIEQYF.

This clonotype was found a few times. The chain recombines TRBV9 with TRBJ2-1; D gene uncertain. Germline CDR1 reads SGDLS; CDR2 reads YYNGEE. This CDR3 has 16 amino acids. The V end lost 0 bases, the J end lost 0 bases, and 10 bases lay between the germline ends. As DNA, the CDR3 is TGTGCCAGCAGCGTAGTCGGGTCAAGCTCCTACAATGAGCAGTTCTTC. This sequence encodes CASSVVGSSSYNEQFF.

The chain joins TRBV4-1 to TRBJ2-2; 10 bases align to TRBD2. The germline V gene has CDR1 MGHRA and CDR2 YSYEKL. The CDR3 extends over 17 amino acids. With V trimmed by 0 bases and J by 4 bases, 5 bases remained unmatched. The CDR3 sequence: CASSQDPGLAVTGELFF. DNA for the CDR3: TGCGCCAGCAGCCAAGATCCCGGACTAGCGGTCACCGGGGAGCTGTTTTTT.

Only a few counts were recorded for this clonotype. The genes are TRBV10-3 and TRBJ2-1; 10 bases align to TRBD2. V shed 7 bases and J 5 bases; nucleotides not matched to a gene: 8. The CDR3 has 15 residues. Germline lookup yields CDR1 ENHRY and CDR2 SYGVKD. Here the CDR3 reads CAINPSGRADNEQFF. The CDR3 DNA sequence: TGTGCCATCAACCCAAGCGGGAGGGCCGACAATGAGCAGTTCTTC.

In this sample, this clonotype turned up once. The chain is built from TRBV5-1 and TRBJ1-2; the D is unclear. Germline values: CDR1 SGHRS, CDR2 YFSETQ. This CDR3 is built from 14 residues. Trimming cost V 0 bases and J 3 bases, with 9 bases left between them. For the CDR3, the DNA is TGCGCCAGCAGCTTGGCCAGCCCCTACTATGGCTACACCTTC. Translated: CASSLASPYYGYTF.

The chain carries TRBV28 and TRBJ2-7; 8 nucleotides line up with TRBD1. Germline CDR1 and CDR2: MDHEN and SYDVKM. CDR3 size: 14 residues. Trimming cost V 7 bases and J 4 bases; bases outside gene matches: 9. This CDR3 reads CASKPTGDGYEQYF. The CDR3 coding sequence is TGTGCCAGCAAGCCGACAGGGGACGGTTACGAGCAGTACTTC.

The table lists this clonotype with a few counts. The junction departs from germline at one end; a sequencing error may be responsible. The chain recombines TRBV14 with TRBJ2-7; D may be TRBD2 (5 bases). The CDR3 is 13 residues long. CDR1 is SGHDN and CDR2 is FVKESK in the germline V gene. The CDR3 region is CANSSGGFYEQYF. In nucleotides, the CDR3 is TGTGCCAACAGCTCCGGCGGGTTCTACGAGCAGTACTTC.

The chain combines TRBV29-1 with TRBJ1-1, with D possibly matching TRBD1 (6 bases). CDR1 is SQVTM and CDR2 is ANQGSEA in the germline V gene. V lost 7 bases and J lost 5, with 14 bases in between. This CDR3 comprises 12 residues. The CDR3 DNA reads as TGCAGCGCCGTTACAGGGTGGACTGAAGCTTTCTTT. Its translation is CSAVTGWTEAFF.

This clonotype has a handful of counts. The J gene is TRBJ2-1, the V gene TRBV12-3 or TRBV12-4, with 8 bases that match TRBD2. Germline trimming cut 6 bases from V and 0 bases from J; bases unmatched to any gene: 4. This CDR3 contains 15 residues. The CDR3 bases are TGTGCCAGCAGCGAGCGGGGGAGCTCCTACAATGAGCAGTTCTTC. Translating gives CASSERGSSYNEQFF.

Ten or more counts support this clonotype. The gene calls are TRBV6-6 and TRBJ2-7; D unclear. Trimming took off 2 bases at V and 5 bases at J, with 4 bases between the two ends. The CDR3 is 11 residues long. Germline CDR1 reads MNHNY; CDR2 reads SVGAGI (reference sequence). In nucleotides, the CDR3 is TGTGCCAGCAGTTACGGTGACGAGCAGTACTTC. Protein product: CASSYGDEQYF.

This clonotype was counted ten times or more. This chain joins TRBV19 and TRBJ2-2; D is uncertain. The CDR3 runs to 13 residues. V was shortened by 3 bases and J by 4 bases, with 6 bases between the two germline ends. The germline V gene has CDR1 LNHDA and CDR2 SQIVND (reference sequence). The CDR3 region is CASSIVATGELFF. CDR3 sequence (DNA): TGTGCCAGTAGTATTGTAGCCACCGGGGAGCTGTTTTTT.

This clonotype was observed a few times. The V call is TRBV19, the J call TRBJ2-7; D not resolved. The CDR3 is 13 amino acids. V dropped 0 bases and J dropped 0 bases, with 3 bases sitting between them. Germline loops: CDR1 LNHDA, CDR2 SQIVND (reference sequence). The CDR3 DNA follows: TGTGCCAGTAGTATAGAAGGCTCCTACGAGCAGTACTTC. As protein: CASSIEGSYEQYF.

This clonotype has just a few counts. The rearrangement uses TRBV4-1 and TRBJ2-1; 8 bases line up with TRBD1. The CDR3 runs to 14 residues. V shed 3 bases and J 7 bases; nucleotides not matched to a gene: 5. In germline, CDR1 is MGHRA, CDR2 YSYEKL. As DNA, the CDR3 is TGCGCCAGCAGCCAGACCACAGGGGGTAATGAGCAGTTCTTC. It encodes CASSQTTGGNEQFF.

This clonotype occurred a few times. The rearrangement links TRBV4-3 to TRBJ2-2; a possible D gene is TRBD1 (6 bases). From germline, CDR1 is LGHNA and CDR2 YSLEER. V was cut by 1 base and J by 6 bases, with 18 bases left in between. CDR3 length equals 17 residues. The CDR3, as DNA: TGCGCCAGCAGCCAAGTGGTAGCAGGGGATATCGCCGGGGAGCTGTTTTTT. It is translated as CASSQVVAGDIAGELFF.

This chain uses TRBV27 with TRBJ2-7; D unclear. The CDR3 runs to 16 residues. Trimming removed 0 bases from V and 2 bases from J, with 14 bases in between. CDR1 is MNHEY and CDR2 is SMNVEV in the germline V gene (reference sequence). The CDR3 loop reads CASSLSLADITYEQYF. The CDR3, as DNA: TGTGCCAGCAGTTTATCTTTGGCAGATATTACCTACGAGCAGTACTTC.

This clonotype was seen at least ten times. This chain uses TRBV21-1 with TRBJ2-5. TRBV21-1 is a known pseudogene. This CDR3 has 15 amino acids. The CDR3 here is CASEPPRDCQETQYF. CDR3 nucleotides: TGTGCCAGCGAACCACCTAGAGATTGCCAAGAGACCCAGTACTTC.

This clonotype was detected many times. The V call is TRBV24-1, the J call TRBJ2-7; weak D call: TRBD1 (7 bases). V lost 5 bases, J lost 3 bases, and 16 bases lay in between. From germline, CDR1 is KGHDR and CDR2 SFDVKD. CDR3 length: 15 residues. CDR3 protein: CATSAWTGGLYEQYF. The CDR3 DNA is TGTGCCACCAGTGCTTGGACAGGAGGGCTCTACGAGCAGTACTTC.

This clonotype came up a few times. The J gene is TRBJ2-1, the V gene TRBV5-8; maybe TRBD2 (5 bases). The V gene lost 6 bases and the J gene lost 7 bases, with 20 bases spanning the gap. Germline CDR1 SGHTS, CDR2 YDEGEE. CDR3 length equals 15 residues. The CDR3 sequence: CASNRRWELRNEQFF. The CDR3 DNA follows: TGTGCCAGCAACCGGCGGTGGGAGTTACGGAATGAGCAGTTCTTC.

The rearrangement joins TRBV6-5 to TRBJ2-7; maybe TRBD1 (6 bases). Looked up from germline, CDR1 is MNHEY and CDR2 is SVGAGI. This CDR3 comprises 15 residues. V was trimmed by 0 bases and J by 4 bases, leaving 13 bases between them. The chain's CDR3 is CASSYSLVGGYEQYF. CDR3 in DNA: TGTGCCAGCAGTTACTCATTGGTAGGGGGATACGAGCAGTACTTC.

The J gene is TRBJ2-3, the V gene TRBV4-3; 7 bases are shared with TRBD1. Looked up from germline, CDR1 is LGHNA and CDR2 is YSLEER. CDR3 length: 17 residues. Losses at the gene ends were 3 bases for V and 2 bases for J; bases not matched to a gene: 11. CDR3 DNA sequence: TGCGCCAGCAGCCAGGACGACAGGGTGGGTTTCACAGATACGCAGTATTTT. Translating it yields CASSQDDRVGFTDTQYF.

The chain links TRBV7-6 to TRBJ2-3, with TRBD2 matching over 8 bases. J lost 0 bases, V lost 5 bases, and 7 bases had no gene match. The CDR3 is 16 amino acids. Germline-derived CDR1 and CDR2 are SGHVS and FNYEAQ. CDR3 in DNA: TGTGCCAGCAGCGCCCGGACTAGCCGAAGCACAGATACGCAGTATTTT. As protein: CASSARTSRSTDTQYF. The entire variable domain, with the rest obtained from reference TRBV7-6 and TRBJ2-3, is as follows: GAGVSQSPRYKVTKRGQDVALRCDPISGHVSLYWYRQALGQGPEFLTYFNYEAQQDKSGLPNDRFSAERPEGSISTLTIQRTEQRDSAMYRCASSARTSRSTDTQYFGPGTRLTVL.

Only a few counts were recorded for this clonotype. The rearrangement uses TRBV20-1 and TRBJ2-7; possible D gene TRBD1, 5 bases. Germline CDR1 and CDR2: DFQATT and SNEGSKA (reference sequence). V was trimmed by 0 bases and J by 2 bases, leaving 11 bases between them. This CDR3 region has 14 residues. CDR3 protein: CSARDRVFTYEQYF. As DNA, the CDR3 is TGCAGTGCTAGAGACAGGGTGTTTACCTACGAGCAGTACTTC.